Below are 30 T cell receptor beta chains sequenced from a single sample in a study of T cells in narcolepsy. TCRdb keeps only in-frame clones here, not all; method: immunoSEQ multiplex PCR. The sample holds about 32,000 clones, 70% to 80% seen once. Specimen: CD45RA- memory CD4+ T cells from PBMCs. These receptors were obtained from a human donor with narcolepsy.

This chain uses TRBV5-3 with TRBJ2-1, with a possible D match to TRBD1 (6 bases). TRBV5-3 is assigned to the ORF class and has an uncertain function. The CDR3 covers 19 residues. V was trimmed by 3 bases and J by 8 bases, leaving 30 bases between them. The DNA for the CDR3 is TGTGCCAGAAGCTCGAAAAACGAGGAATACCCCAGGGGTATCGATGAGCAGTTCTTC. Its protein product is CARSSKNEEYPRGIDEQFF.

The CDR3 nucleotides read TGTGCCAGCGGACAGGGCAATCAGCCCCAGCATTTT. It is translated as CASGQGNQPQHF. The genes are TRBV6-6 and TRBJ1-5; 7 bases are shared with TRBD1. Losses at the gene ends were 8 bases for V and 2 bases for J; bases not matched to a gene: 0. Germline CDR1 is MNHNY and CDR2 is SVGAGI (reference sequence). The CDR3 consists of 12 residues.

This chain joins TRBV5-1 and TRBJ2-6, with TRBD1 identical over 8 bases. The V gene's germline CDR1 is SGHRS and CDR2 YFSETQ. J lost 2 bases, V lost 4 bases, and 11 bases had no gene match. The CDR3 totals 18 residues. Here the CDR3 reads CASSAETYRGTGANVLTF. In DNA form, the CDR3 reads TGCGCCAGCAGCGCAGAAACGTACAGGGGGACTGGGGCCAACGTCCTGACTTTC.

With regard to this clone: Its ends do not fully match the called genes, so a read error is possible. J is TRBJ2-7 and V is TRBV11-2, with 7 bases identical to TRBD2. The germline V gene encodes CDR1 SGHAT and CDR2 FQNNGV. The length of the CDR3 is 15 residues. The CDR3 loop is CASSLVGGSSYVQYF. Written as DNA, the CDR3 is TGTGCCAGCAGCTTAGTGGGCGGGAGCTCCTACGTGCAGTACTTC.

The V gene is TRBV7-9, the J gene TRBJ2-2; TRBD1 is a possible D gene (5 bases). This CDR3 has 16 residues. The V end lost 4 bases, the J end lost 3 bases, and 15 bases lay between the germline ends. Germline assignment: CDR1 SEHNR and CDR2 FQNEAQ (reference sequence). The CDR3 coding sequence is TGTGCCAGCAGCTCCGGTCGGACACCCTACACCGGGGAGCTGTTTTTT. Translated, it gives CASSSGRTPYTGELFF.

The chain uses TRBV5-1 and TRBJ1-1; D may be TRBD1 (5 bases). The germline V and J ends were trimmed by 0 bases and 1 base, with 7 bases remaining between them. Germline CDR1 and CDR2: SGHRS and YFSETQ. The CDR3 is 14 amino acids. CDR3 coding DNA: TGCGCCAGCAGCTTGGCGGGGGGGAACACTGAAGCTTTCTTT. Its protein is CASSLAGGNTEAFF.

The chain combines TRBV30 with TRBJ2-7, with a tentative D call TRBD2 (5 bases). V lost 4 bases and J lost 2, with 12 bases in between. The CDR3 runs 13 residues. Germline V gene lookup returns CDR1 GTSNPN and CDR2 SVGIG (reference sequence). The CDR3 sequence is CAWKPGVTYEQYF. The CDR3 coding sequence is TGTGCCTGGAAACCCGGGGTGACCTACGAGCAGTACTTC.

The CDR3 DNA reads TGTGCCAGCAGCCCCTATACTAGCGCCAGGTTCTACGAGCAGTACTTC. It encodes CASSPYTSARFYEQYF. The chain has TRBV28 and TRBJ2-7, with TRBD2 matching 7 bases. Germline-derived CDR1 and CDR2 are MDHEN and SYDVKM. The CDR3 runs 16 residues. J gave up 3 bases and V 6 bases, and 14 bases lay outside the gene matches. Together with reference TRBV28 and TRBJ2-7, the CDR3 gives the full variable domain: DVKVTQSSRYLVKRTGEKVFLECVQDMDHENMFWYRQDPGLGLRLIYFSYDVKMKEKGDIPEGYSVSREKKERFSLILESASTNQTSMYLCASSPYTSARFYEQYFGPGTRLTVT.

This clone was picked up one time. This chain links TRBV27 with TRBJ1-2, with D perhaps matching TRBD1 (5 bases). The CDR3 runs 14 residues. V shed 6 bases and J shed 2 bases, with 13 bases lying between them. The V gene's germline CDR1 is MNHEY and CDR2 SMNVEV (reference sequence). The CDR3 sequence: CASSRDGRNYGYTF. CDR3 sequence (DNA): TGTGCCAGCAGCCGGGACGGGAGGAACTATGGCTACACCTTC.

This clone was recorded once. The chain carries TRBV5-4 and TRBJ2-7, with D tentatively TRBD1 or TRBD2 (6 bases each). V dropped 4 bases and J dropped 5 bases, with 19 bases sitting between them. The CDR3 sequence is 15 residues long. Looked up from germline, CDR1 is SGHNT and CDR2 is YYREEE (reference sequence). This CDR3 reads CASSPTRGRSHEQYF. Written as DNA, the CDR3 is TGTGCCAGCAGCCCGACAAGGGGGAGGTCTCACGAGCAGTACTTC.

The genes are TRBV7-9 and TRBJ2-7; 8 nucleotides align to TRBD2. The V gene end was trimmed by 5 bases and the J gene end by 6 bases; junction bases not matched to a gene: 3. Germline-derived CDR1 and CDR2 are SEHNR and FQNEAQ (reference sequence). The CDR3 runs 12 residues. CDR3 bases: TGTGCCAGCAGCCTCGGGACTAGCGAGCAGTACTTC. Its protein is CASSLGTSEQYF.

The chain couples TRBV28 to TRBJ2-7; a weak D match, TRBD1 (6 bases). The CDR3 has 14 residues. Per germline, CDR1 MDHEN and CDR2 SYDVKM. V was clipped by 8 bases and J by 4 bases, with 18 bases between them. In DNA form, the CDR3 reads TGTGCCAGCGGAAACAGGGTCGGGTGGTACGAGCAGTACTTC. This translates into CASGNRVGWYEQYF. Supplemented by reference TRBV28 and TRBJ2-7, the full variable domain reads DVKVTQSSRYLVKRTGEKVFLECVQDMDHENMFWYRQDPGLGLRLIYFSYDVKMKEKGDIPEGYSVSREKKERFSLILESASTNQTSMYLCASGNRVGWYEQYFGPGTRLTVT.

V gene TRBV4-1 combines with J gene TRBJ1-4; D perhaps matches TRBD1 (5 bases). With 10 bases removed from V and 4 bases from J, the gap between germline ends came to 19 bases. The germline CDR1 and CDR2 sequences are MGHRA and YSYEKL. CDR3 size: 15 residues. The CDR3 region is CAIPPDRLINEKLFF. The CDR3 bases are TGCGCCATCCCCCCCGACAGACTAATTAATGAAAAACTGTTTTTT.

V usage is TRBV10-3 and J usage is TRBJ1-2; no clear D. The V gene lost 0 bases and the J gene lost 6 bases, with 8 bases spanning the gap. The CDR3 extends over 13 amino acids. CDR1 and CDR2 from the germline V gene are ENHRY and SYGVKD. CDR3 nucleotide sequence: TGTGCCATCAGTGAGTCGATCCTGGATGGCTACACCTTC. It translates to CAISESILDGYTF.

This chain links TRBV12-2 with TRBJ2-2; the DNA was not compared with TRBD2, the D call given in the table. TRBV12-2 is annotated as a pseudogene. The CDR3 extends over 16 amino acids. CDR3 DNA: TGTGCAAGTCGCTTAGCGCTAAGTCTCCCCACCGGGGAGCTGTTTTTT. Its translation is CASRLALSLPTGELFF.

V gene TRBV4-1 combines with J gene TRBJ2-1, with D maybe TRBD2 (5 bases). With 1 base removed from V and 1 base from J, the gap between germline ends came to 11 bases. The V gene's germline CDR1 is MGHRA and CDR2 YSYEKL. The CDR3 spans 16 residues. The CDR3 sequence: CASSQVEELSYNEQFF. Here the CDR3 DNA reads TGCGCCAGCAGCCAAGTGGAGGAGCTTTCCTACAATGAGCAGTTCTTC.

The rearrangement links TRBV5-1 to TRBJ2-1; 11 nucleotides align to TRBD1. Germline assignment: CDR1 SGHRS and CDR2 YFSETQ. Trimming at V came to 4 bases and at J to 8 bases, leaving 8 bases not matched to a gene. The CDR3 extends over 15 amino acids. As DNA, the CDR3 is TGCGCCAGCAGCGCCCGGGACAGGGGGACCCATGAGCAGTTCTTC. It encodes CASSARDRGTHEQFF.

This rearrangement joins TRBV19 to TRBJ2-5; the D call may be TRBD1 or TRBD2 (5 bases each). The ends were cut back, 5 bases at V and 4 bases at J, with 14 bases in the middle. Per germline, CDR1 LNHDA and CDR2 SQIVND (reference sequence). The CDR3 contains 14 residues. The CDR3: CASSRETGTETQYF. The CDR3 DNA reads as TGTGCCAGTAGTCGCGAGACGGGGACAGAGACCCAGTACTTC.

This clone has a single count. Here the CDR3 reads CASSEIRYGYTF. The DNA for the CDR3 is TGTGCCAGCAGTGAAATCCGCTATGGCTACACCTTC. The chain joins TRBV6-1 to TRBJ1-2; unclear D gene. From germline, CDR1 is MNHNS and CDR2 SASEGT. V was pared by 2 bases and J by 4 bases, with 5 bases between. CDR3 length equals 12 residues.

The V gene is TRBV11-2, the J gene TRBJ2-3, with D possibly TRBD2 on 6 matching bases. CDR3 length equals 14 residues. CDR1 SGHAT and CDR2 FQNNGV come from the germline V gene. Trimming left V 6 bases short and J 1 base short, with 11 bases between. The CDR3 loop is CASRGWGGTDTQYF. Written as DNA, the CDR3 is TGTGCCAGCAGGGGATGGGGGGGCACAGATACGCAGTATTTT.

The sample holds one count of this clone. The chain links TRBV11-3 to TRBJ2-7; tentative D call: TRBD2 (6 bases). Trimming took off 2 bases at V and 5 bases at J, with 16 bases between the two ends. Germline V lookup: CDR1 SGHNT, CDR2 YENEEA. The CDR3 is 15 residues long. The CDR3 here is CASSLTAGTAHEQYF. The CDR3 coding sequence is TGTGCCAGCAGCTTAACGGCAGGGACTGCTCACGAGCAGTACTTC.

The chain uses TRBV30 and TRBJ1-3; D is unresolved. CDR1 is GTSNPN and CDR2 is SVGIG in the germline V gene (reference sequence). The CDR3 consists of 13 residues. V lost 3 bases and J lost 3, with 9 bases in between. CDR3 in DNA: TGTGCCTGGAGCATCGATGGTGGAAACACCATATATTTT. This sequence encodes CAWSIDGGNTIYF.

The CDR3 spells CASTNGGAYEQYF. As DNA, the CDR3 is TGTGCCAGCACCAATGGGGGGGCTTACGAGCAGTACTTC. The chain carries TRBV6-5 and TRBJ2-7, with D maybe TRBD2 (7 bases). This CDR3 region has 13 residues. Trimming shortened V by 7 bases and J by 4 bases, and 14 bases separated the two germline ends. Germline lookup yields CDR1 MNHEY and CDR2 SVGAGI.

The J gene is TRBJ2-7, the V gene TRBV30; no clear D. Germline values: CDR1 GTSNPN, CDR2 SVGIG (reference sequence). Trimming removed 3 bases at V and 6 bases at J, with 15 bases between. The CDR3 sequence is 13 residues long. Here the CDR3 reads CAWRSLHLIEQYF. The CDR3 DNA reads TGTGCCTGGAGAAGTCTCCATCTAATCGAGCAGTACTTC. Full variable domain (outside the CDR3, taken from reference TRBV30 and TRBJ2-7): SQTIHQWPATLVQPVGSPLSLECTVEGTSNPNLYWYRQAAGRGLQLLFYSVGIGQISSEVPQNLSASRPQDRQFILSSKKLLLSDSGFYLCAWRSLHLIEQYFGPGTRLTVT.

The rearrangement uses TRBV4-3 and TRBJ2-5; the match to TRBD2 covers 10 bases. CDR3 size: 14 residues. J was trimmed by 3 bases and V by 2 bases; bases with no gene match: 0. CDR1 and CDR2 from the germline V gene are LGHNA and YSLEER. The CDR3 DNA sequence: TGCGCCAGCAGCCAAACTAGCGGGAAAGAGACCCAGTACTTC. This translates into CASSQTSGKETQYF.

The J gene is TRBJ2-7, the V gene TRBV4-1, with D perhaps given as TRBD1 or TRBD2 (5 bases each). There are 16 residues in the CDR3. The germline gives CDR1 MGHRA, CDR2 YSYEKL. Trimming stripped 4 bases from V and 3 bases from J, with 19 bases between. CDR3 residues: CASSPGPAGTFYEQYF. CDR3 bases: TGCGCCAGCAGCCCGGGGCCCGCCGGGACCTTCTACGAGCAGTACTTC.

V usage is TRBV11-2 and J usage is TRBJ2-1; unclear D gene. This CDR3 region has 15 residues. CDR1 and CDR2 from the germline V gene are SGHAT and FQNNGV. The V end was cut by 1 base, the J end by 1 base, with 8 bases between. Here the CDR3 reads CASSLAFQSYNEQFF. The CDR3 DNA follows: TGTGCCAGCAGCTTAGCCTTCCAATCCTACAATGAGCAGTTCTTC.

This chain connects TRBV11-2 to TRBJ1-6, with D possibly being TRBD1 (6 bases). The germline V gene encodes CDR1 SGHAT and CDR2 FQNNGV. Trimming cost V 6 bases and J 0 bases, with 12 bases left between them. The CDR3 contains 16 residues. This chain's CDR3 is CASRAGASSYNSPLHF. The CDR3 DNA sequence: TGTGCCAGCAGGGCAGGGGCCAGCTCCTATAATTCACCCCTCCACTTT.

This sequence joins TRBV28 and TRBJ1-5; the match to TRBD1 covers 8 bases. The CDR3 is 18 amino acids. CDR1 and CDR2 from the germline V gene are MDHEN and SYDVKM. V shed 4 bases, J shed 2 bases, and the junction held 13 bases outside the gene matches. CDR3 nucleotide sequence: TGTGCCAGCAGTTCCAAACAGGGGGAATGGTATGGCAATCAGCCCCAGCATTTT. Amino acid sequence: CASSSKQGEWYGNQPQHF.

In this sample, this clone turned up a few times. CDR3 DNA sequence: TGCGCCAGCAGCCCACTTGACATCTCTGGAAACACCATATATTTT. Translating gives CASSPLDISGNTIYF. V usage is TRBV4-1 and J usage is TRBJ1-3; no clear D. Germline CDR1 is MGHRA and CDR2 is YSYEKL. V gave up 4 bases and J gave up 0 bases, with 10 bases separating them. This CDR3 spans 15 amino acids.